A single sample is the source of the 32 T cell receptor beta chains below, sequenced in a study of CD8 T cells in ankylosing spondylitis. Using its own MiXCR run on the 5' RACE reads, TCRdb lists one record per CDR3 protein. The data show approximately 25,000 distinct CDR3 sequences, about a sixth seen once. The material sequenced was blood. These receptors all come from a male donor with ankylosing spondylitis or in good health (not recorded which).

This clonotype turned up a few times. The chain recombines TRBV15 with TRBJ2-3; D remains ambiguous. This CDR3 is built from 14 residues. Germline V CDR1 and CDR2: LNHNV, YYDKDF (reference sequence). With 0 bases removed from V and 7 bases from J, the gap between germline ends came to 11 bases. Here the CDR3 reads CATSRDLSRNTQYF. CDR3 nucleotide sequence: TGTGCCACCAGCAGAGACCTTAGTAGAAATACGCAGTATTTT. The full variable domain, its missing parts supplied by reference TRBV15 and TRBJ2-3, is DAMVIQNPRYQVTQFGKPVTLSCSQTLNHNVMYWYQQKSSQAPKLLFHYYDKDFNNEADTPDNFQSRRPNTSFCFLDIRSPGLGDTAMYLCATSRDLSRNTQYFGPGTRLTVL.

This clonotype turned up a few times. The chain has TRBV28 and TRBJ2-7; 8 bases line up with TRBD2. Germline V gene sequence: CDR1 MDHEN, CDR2 SYDVKM. The CDR3 is made up of 15 amino acids. Trimming removed 3 bases from V and 0 bases from J; junction bases left unmatched: 4. The CDR3 here is CASSLLAGSSYEQYF. CDR3 sequence (DNA): TGTGCCAGCAGTTTGTTAGCGGGGAGCTCCTACGAGCAGTACTTC.

This clonotype turned up a few times. The chain links TRBV9 to TRBJ2-1; 11 positions agree with TRBD2. The junction had 5 bases not matched to a gene; V was cut back by 3 bases and J by 9 bases. CDR3 size: 14 residues. From germline, CDR1 is SGDLS and CDR2 YYNGEE. CDR3 nucleotides: TGTGCCAGCAGCGATAGCGGGAGGGCCGCTGAGCAGTTCTTC. Translating it yields CASSDSGRAAEQFF.

V usage is TRBV11-3 and J usage is TRBJ2-2; 7 bases are shared with TRBD2. CDR3 length: 16 amino acids. Losses at the gene ends were 5 bases for V and 4 bases for J; bases not matched to a gene: 10. CDR1 and CDR2 from the germline V gene are SGHNT and YENEEA. The CDR3 DNA reads TGTGCCAGCAGCCGTAGCGGGCCCGGGGGCACCGGGGAGCTGTTTTTT. Its translation is CASSRSGPGGTGELFF.

This chain connects TRBV12-3 or TRBV12-4 to TRBJ1-1; TRBD1 matches at 7 bases. J was trimmed by 3 bases and V by 7 bases; bases with no gene match: 8. The CDR3 covers 14 residues. The CDR3 protein is CASTWDSEYTEAFF. The CDR3 DNA is TGTGCCAGCACGTGGGACAGCGAATACACTGAAGCTTTCTTT.

Only a few counts were recorded for this clonotype. CDR3 residues: CASSSSLRPSDEQFF. The DNA of the CDR3 is TGTGCCAGCAGCTCGTCGCTGCGGCCCAGCGATGAGCAGTTCTTC. This rearrangement joins TRBV5-4 to TRBJ2-1; D remains unclear. CDR1 SGHNT and CDR2 YYREEE come from the germline V gene (reference sequence). Trimming removed 3 bases from V and 8 bases from J, with 18 bases in between. This CDR3 contains 15 residues. The full variable domain, in which reference TRBV5-4 and TRBJ2-1 provide the parts outside the CDR3, is ETGVTQSPTHLIKTRGQQVTLRCSSQSGHNTVSWYQQALGQGPQFIFQYYREEENGRGNFPPRFSGLQFPNYSSELNVNALELDDSALYLCASSSSLRPSDEQFFGPGTRLTVL.

This chain joins TRBV10-3 and TRBJ2-7, with 9 nucleotides matching TRBD2. With 4 bases clipped from V and 0 bases from J, the junction kept 1 base outside the gene matches. Germline V CDR1 and CDR2: ENHRY, SYGVKD. The CDR3 is made up of 14 amino acids. The CDR3 coding sequence is TGTGCCATCAGTGCGACTAGCGGCTCCTACGAGCAGTACTTC. The encoded protein is CAISATSGSYEQYF.

This rearrangement joins TRBV7-2 to TRBJ2-3, with 7 bases fitting TRBD2. V was clipped by 1 base and J by 4 bases; unmatched bases: 8. This CDR3 has 16 residues. Germline CDR1 reads SGHTA; CDR2 reads FQGNSA. The DNA of the CDR3 is TGTGCCAGCAGCTTAGTCGTCGGGGGGTACGCAGATACGCAGTATTTT. Its protein is CASSLVVGGYADTQYF.

This clonotype was found many times. The chain combines TRBV5-1 with TRBJ1-2, with D uncertain. The germline CDR1 and CDR2 sequences are SGHRS and YFSETQ. V was shortened by 3 bases and J by 2 bases, with 14 bases between the two germline ends. CDR3 length: 15 amino acids. This CDR3 is CASSSGDGQNYGYTF. In DNA, the CDR3 is TGCGCCAGCAGCTCGGGAGACGGGCAAAACTATGGCTACACCTTC.

This clonotype was found many times. The rearrangement joins TRBV5-1 to TRBJ2-3; 8 nucleotides align to TRBD2. The CDR3 length is 16 residues. The germline V gene has CDR1 SGHRS and CDR2 YFSETQ. With 1 base clipped from V and 2 bases from J, the junction kept 6 bases outside the gene matches. The CDR3 sequence is CASSLTSGFYTDTQYF. For the CDR3, the DNA is TGCGCCAGCAGCTTGACTAGCGGCTTTTACACAGATACGCAGTATTTT. Looking up the rest from reference TRBV5-1 and TRBJ2-3 gives the full variable domain: KAGVTQTPRYLIKTRGQQVTLSCSPISGHRSVSWYQQTPGQGLQFLFEYFSETQRNKGNFPGRFSGRQFSNSRSEMNVSTLELGDSALYLCASSLTSGFYTDTQYFGPGTRLTVL.

The chain uses TRBV30 and TRBJ2-5; D could derive from TRBD1 or TRBD2 (5 bases each). Trimming stripped 4 bases from V and 2 bases from J, with 11 bases between. The CDR3 has 13 amino acids. Germline CDR1 reads GTSNPN; CDR2 reads SVGIG (reference sequence). The CDR3, as DNA: TGTGCCTGGAACCGTGGGGGTCAAGAGACCCAGTACTTC. Protein sequence: CAWNRGGQETQYF.

This clonotype was detected many times. CDR3 DNA sequence: TGTGCCAGCAGTCCTAGCGGGAGGCTGGGTGAGCAGTTCTTC. This encodes CASSPSGRLGEQFF. The V call is TRBV12-3 or TRBV12-4, the J call TRBJ2-1; 11 bases map to TRBD2. The CDR3 contains 14 residues. V lost 5 bases and J lost 9; bases outside the gene matches: 6.

This clonotype appeared a few times. The V gene is TRBV5-1, the J gene TRBJ2-4, with 7 bases matching TRBD2. Unmatched junction bases numbered 7, after V lost 2 bases and J lost 2 bases. Germline loops: CDR1 SGHRS, CDR2 YFSETQ. The CDR3 length is 16 residues. The CDR3 is CASSFGGDRTKNIQYF. CDR3 nucleotides: TGCGCCAGCAGCTTTGGGGGGGACCGGACCAAAAACATTCAGTACTTC.

This clonotype was found many times. The rearrangement links TRBV9 to TRBJ2-3; D ambiguous. CDR1 and CDR2 from the germline V gene are SGDLS and YYNGEE. Trimming removed 2 bases at V and 5 bases at J, with 12 bases between. This CDR3 spans 14 amino acids. The CDR3 sequence: CASSVGGFGDTQYF. For the CDR3, the DNA is TGTGCCAGCAGCGTTGGTGGATTTGGAGATACGCAGTATTTT.

This clonotype appeared many times. The chain uses TRBV5-1 and TRBJ2-3; no clear D. Germline V CDR1 and CDR2: SGHRS, YFSETQ. V shed 1 base and J shed 4 bases, with 7 bases lying between them. The CDR3 is 13 residues long. The CDR3 is CASSLLSADTQYF. In nucleotides, the CDR3 is TGCGCCAGCAGCTTGTTAAGCGCAGATACGCAGTATTTT.

This clonotype was observed many times. The DNA of the CDR3 is TGTGCCAGCAGCTTTAGACTAGCGGGGGGTGCAGATACGCAGTATTTT. Amino acid sequence: CASSFRLAGGADTQYF. The chain has TRBV7-2 and TRBJ2-3; 13 nucleotides match TRBD2. The CDR3 contains 16 residues. Per germline, CDR1 SGHTA and CDR2 FQGNSA. Trimming at V came to 3 bases and at J to 4 bases, leaving 4 bases not matched to a gene.

This chain connects TRBV28 to TRBJ2-7; no clear D. Germline V gene sequence: CDR1 MDHEN, CDR2 SYDVKM. V lost 5 bases to trimming and J lost 6 bases, with 11 bases between them. This CDR3 is 12 amino acids long. The CDR3: CASSLEDREQYF. The DNA for the CDR3 is TGTGCCAGCAGTCTAGAGGACCGCGAGCAGTACTTC.

This clonotype was counted at least ten times. The rearrangement joins TRBV12-3 or TRBV12-4 to TRBJ2-7, with D perhaps matching TRBD2 (6 bases). V gave up 3 bases and J gave up 0 bases, with 12 bases separating them. CDR3 length: 15 amino acids. This CDR3 is CASSLGLVSSYEQYF. The CDR3 nucleotides are TGTGCCAGCAGTTTGGGACTTGTTAGCTCCTACGAGCAGTACTTC.

In this sample, this clonotype turned up a few times. The V call is TRBV29-1, the J call TRBJ2-3; D not certain. Trimming pared 0 bases from V and 5 bases from J, leaving 6 bases between. Looked up from germline, CDR1 is SQVTM and CDR2 is ANQGSEA. The CDR3 sequence is 12 residues long. The CDR3 is CSVEEVGDTQYF. CDR3 in DNA: TGCAGCGTTGAAGAAGTCGGAGATACGCAGTATTTT.

CDR3 sequence reads: CSVYRKNTEAFF. CDR3 DNA: TGCAGCGTATACAGGAAGAACACTGAAGCTTTCTTT. The chain carries TRBV29-1 and TRBJ1-1, with D maybe TRBD1 (5 bases). V lost 6 bases to trimming and J lost 1 base, with 9 bases between them. The CDR3 runs to 12 residues. Looked up from germline, CDR1 is SQVTM and CDR2 is ANQGSEA.

This clonotype was seen many times. The V gene is TRBV7-9, the J gene TRBJ2-2; TRBD2 might be the D (6 bases). The CDR3 totals 14 residues. The V end lost 5 bases, the J end lost 4 bases, and 11 bases lay between the germline ends. Looked up from germline, CDR1 is SEHNR and CDR2 is FQNEAQ (reference sequence). CDR3 sequence reads: CASSDRTTTGELFF. The CDR3 DNA follows: TGTGCCAGCAGCGACCGGACTACCACCGGGGAGCTGTTTTTT.

The chain joins TRBV7-2 to TRBJ2-1; the match to TRBD2 covers 13 bases. The CDR3 contains 15 residues. Per germline, CDR1 SGHTA and CDR2 FQGNSA. V shed 5 bases, J shed 9 bases, and the junction held 7 bases outside the gene matches. CDR3: CASSPTSGGVGEQFF. The CDR3 DNA reads as TGTGCCAGCAGCCCTACTAGCGGGGGGGTTGGTGAGCAGTTCTTC. Drawing the rest from reference TRBV7-2 and TRBJ2-1, the complete variable domain is GAGVSQSPSNKVTEKGKDVELRCDPISGHTALYWYRQSLGQGLEFLIYFQGNSAPDKSGLPSDRFSAERTGGSVSTLTIQRTQQEDSAVYLCASSPTSGGVGEQFFGPGTRLTVL.

This clonotype was seen a handful of times. The chain uses TRBV18 and TRBJ2-3; D perhaps matches TRBD1 (5 bases). CDR3 length equals 15 residues. CDR1 is KGHSH, CDR2 LQKENI, per germline. Trimming cost V 0 bases and J 2 bases, with 9 bases left between them. CDR3 amino acids: CASSPPGQDTDTQYF. Written as DNA, the CDR3 is TGTGCCAGCTCACCACCGGGGCAGGACACAGATACGCAGTATTTT.

This clonotype was detected a few times. The chain carries TRBV5-1 and TRBJ2-6, with 7 bases that match TRBD1. CDR3 size: 15 residues. The germline V gene has CDR1 SGHRS and CDR2 YFSETQ. With 4 bases clipped from V and 4 bases from J, the junction kept 5 bases outside the gene matches. The CDR3 spells CASSLTGLGANVLTF. The CDR3 region has the DNA TGCGCCAGCAGCCTGACAGGGTTGGGGGCCAACGTCCTGACTTTC.

J is TRBJ2-2 and V is TRBV30; D unresolved. CDR3 size: 14 residues. The germline V gene has CDR1 GTSNPN and CDR2 SVGIG (reference sequence). V was trimmed by 0 bases and J by 6 bases, leaving 11 bases between them. The CDR3 sequence: CAWSVLPLAGELFF. The CDR3 nucleotides are TGTGCCTGGAGTGTACTTCCCTTAGCCGGGGAGCTGTTTTTT.

This chain links TRBV10-3 with TRBJ2-1, with D possibly called TRBD1 or TRBD2 (6 bases each). The CDR3 is 14 amino acids. Per the germline V gene, CDR1 is ENHRY and CDR2 is SYGVKD. Trimming removed 10 bases from V and 0 bases from J, with 13 bases in between. DNA of the CDR3: TGTGCCACCGGAGGGGGTAGCTCCTACAATGAGCAGTTCTTC. Its protein product is CATGGGSSYNEQFF.

The CDR3 region is CASSNRARSSNIQYF. The CDR3 nucleotides are TGTGCCAGCAGCAATCGGGCCCGCTCCTCAAACATTCAGTACTTC. The chain joins TRBV12-3 or TRBV12-4 to TRBJ2-4; D unclear. This CDR3 contains 15 residues. V was clipped by 6 bases and J by 6 bases, with 18 bases between them.

This chain links TRBV11-3 with TRBJ1-1; D remains ambiguous. The length of the CDR3 is 13 residues. V dropped 3 bases and J dropped 8 bases, with 13 bases sitting between them. Germline V lookup: CDR1 SGHNT, CDR2 YENEEA. CDR3 region: CASSLALGGEAFF. CDR3 in DNA: TGTGCCAGCAGCTTGGCCCTCGGCGGCGAAGCTTTCTTT. The entire variable domain, with the rest obtained from reference TRBV11-3 and TRBJ1-1, is as follows: EAGVVQSPRYKIIEKKQPVAFWCNPISGHNTLYWYLQNLGQGPELLIRYENEEAVDDSQLPKDRFSAERLKGVDSTLKIQPAELGDSAVYLCASSLALGGEAFFGQGTRLTVV.

This clonotype was counted between two and nine times. The chain combines TRBV24-1 with TRBJ2-1; no clear D. The CDR3 is made up of 14 amino acids. The V gene's germline CDR1 is KGHDR and CDR2 SFDVKD. V gave up 6 bases and J gave up 6 bases, with 14 bases separating them. The CDR3 loop reads CATSSRRAVNEQFF. CDR3 sequence (DNA): TGTGCCACCAGTAGCCGTAGGGCCGTCAATGAGCAGTTCTTC.

The gene calls are TRBV18 and TRBJ2-7, with D possibly being TRBD1 or TRBD2 (6 bases each). Germline V gives CDR1 KGHSH, CDR2 LQKENI. The length of the CDR3 is 14 residues. The ends were cut back, 3 bases at V and 7 bases at J, with 16 bases in the middle. The CDR3 protein is CASSPRWGAEEQYV. The CDR3 DNA reads TGTGCCAGCTCACCCAGGTGGGGGGCTGAGGAGCAGTACGTC.

The chain has TRBV28 and TRBJ1-5; 8 bases map to TRBD1. Germline V CDR1 and CDR2: MDHEN, SYDVKM. This CDR3 comprises 16 residues. V was clipped by 0 bases and J by 5 bases; unmatched bases: 6. Here the CDR3 DNA reads TGTGCCAGCAGTTTATGGGACAGGGTGGTATATCAGCCCCAGCATTTT. This translates into CASSLWDRVVYQPQHF.

The rearrangement uses TRBV18 and TRBJ2-4; D not certain. The CDR3 length is 16 residues. Germline CDR1 and CDR2: KGHSH and LQKENI. Trimming took 3 bases from V and 0 from J, leaving 12 bases between them. Here the CDR3 reads CASSPAGRLAKNIQYF. The CDR3 coding sequence is TGTGCCAGCTCACCGGCCGGACGTTTAGCCAAAAACATTCAGTACTTC.